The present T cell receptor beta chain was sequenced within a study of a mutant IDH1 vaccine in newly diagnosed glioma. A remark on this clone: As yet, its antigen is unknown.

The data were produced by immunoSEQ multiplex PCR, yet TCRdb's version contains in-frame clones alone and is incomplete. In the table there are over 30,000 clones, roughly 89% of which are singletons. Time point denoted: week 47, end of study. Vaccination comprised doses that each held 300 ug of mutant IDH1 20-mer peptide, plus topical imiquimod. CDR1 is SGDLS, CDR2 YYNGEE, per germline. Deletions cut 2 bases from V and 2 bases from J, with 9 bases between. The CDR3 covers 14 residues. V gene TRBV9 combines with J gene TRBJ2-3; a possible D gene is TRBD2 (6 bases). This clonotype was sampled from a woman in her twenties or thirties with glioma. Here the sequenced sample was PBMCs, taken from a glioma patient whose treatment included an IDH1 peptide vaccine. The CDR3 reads CASSVGGYTDTQYF. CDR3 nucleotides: TGTGCCAGCAGCGTCGGGGGATACACAGATACGCAGTATTTT.